The T cell receptor beta chain under discussion was sequenced for a study of cytomegalovirus exposure and HLA in healthy donors. The PCR made use of 60 Vbeta and 13 Jbeta primers. Profiled with immunoSEQ multiplex PCR; TCRdb holds only in-frame clones, not every one. The sample includes 140,000 to 150,000 clones, approximately 82% of them seen just once. This CDR3 is built from 11 residues. Germline CDR1 is DFQATT and CDR2 is SNEGSKA (reference sequence). Trimming pared 6 bases from V and 5 bases from J, leaving 11 bases between. The chain uses TRBV20-1 and TRBJ2-7, with D perhaps TRBD1 (5 bases). The sequenced material came from PBMCs. The receptor comes from a woman aged 55 to 70 in good health and CMV-seropositive. The CDR3 bases are TGCAGTGCCAGCGACAGAGACGAGCAGTACTTC. Amino acids: CSASDRDEQYF.